Presented here are 19 T cell receptor beta chains from one specimen sequenced in a study of blood T cells in healthy people across ages. Sample-barcoded 5' priming and a J-beta primer mix drove a second PCR of roughly 7 to 11 cycles. From the 5' RACE reads, TCRdb called clonotypes with MiXCR, one entry per CDR3 protein. The sample carries around 2 million distinct CDR3 sequences, about 39% recorded once. Sequencing was carried out using blood. These receptors were obtained from a human donor in good health.

Note on this clonotype: At one boundary the junction diverges from the germline segment, which might be a read error. The chain uses TRBV4-3 and TRBJ2-7; 9 positions agree with TRBD1. The CDR3 has 15 residues. Germline values: CDR1 LGHNA, CDR2 YSLEER. CDR3 amino acids: CASSQGQGLYNEQYF. As DNA, the CDR3 is TGCGCAAGCAGCCAGGGACAGGGACTGTACAATGAGCAGTACTTC.

The rearrangement links TRBV6-5 to TRBJ2-1; TRBD1 aligns across 7 bases. The tail of the sequence fits TRBJ2-7 better, so the J call may be wrong. CDR1 is MNHEY and CDR2 is SVGAGI in the germline V gene. The CDR3 runs 15 residues. CDR3 region: CASRIGQASYNEQYF. The CDR3 DNA reads TGTGCCAGCAGGATCGGACAGGCTTCCTACAATGAGCAGTACTTC.

This rearrangement joins TRBV3-1 to TRBJ1-6; TRBD1 aligns across 7 bases. Germline V CDR1 and CDR2: LGHDT, YNNKEL (reference sequence). V dropped 4 bases and J dropped 8; count of bases not matched to a gene: 5. The CDR3 consists of 14 residues. CDR3: CASSPDRADSPLHF. The CDR3 coding sequence is TGTGCCAGCAGCCCCGACAGGGCCGATTCACCCCTCCACTTT.

Note on this clonotype: The junction does not match germline at one end; this may be a read error. The rearrangement uses TRBV27 and TRBJ2-7; 9 nucleotides align to TRBD1. The germline V gene has CDR1 MNHEY and CDR2 SMNVEV (reference sequence). The CDR3 spans 14 residues. The CDR3 DNA follows: TGTGCCAACAGTATACGACAGGGGGTCTACGAGCAGTACTTC. Translating it yields CANSIRQGVYEQYF.

J is TRBJ2-5 and V is TRBV21-1. TRBV21-1 is recorded as a pseudogene. This CDR3 contains 15 residues. CDR3 DNA sequence: TGTGCCATACAAAATTCCTTTGACACTTCAGAGACCCAGTACTTC. Its translation: CAIQNSFDTSETQYF.

V gene TRBV9 combines with J gene TRBJ2-1, with 8 bases matching TRBD2. The CDR3 has 14 amino acids. Germline CDR1 reads SGDLS; CDR2 reads YYNGEE. Trimming took 4 bases from V and 10 from J; bases not matched to a gene: 10. The CDR3 DNA reads as TGTGCCAGCAGCCCCCAGGACGCGGGAGGAGAGCAGTTCTTC. It encodes CASSPQDAGGEQFF.

The V gene is TRBV12-5, the J gene TRBJ1-2; no clear D. V was clipped by 5 bases and J by 2 bases, with 12 bases between them. Germline assignment: CDR1 LGHNT and CDR2 FRNRAP. The CDR3 length is 14 residues. CDR3 sequence reads: CASGPPVFNYGYTF. In DNA, the CDR3 is TGTGCTAGTGGTCCTCCAGTATTCAACTATGGCTACACCTTC.

This clonotype was picked up a small number of times. V usage is TRBV7-8 and J usage is TRBJ2-1; 10 bases agree with TRBD2. Per germline, CDR1 SGHVS and CDR2 FQNEAQ. This CDR3 comprises 15 residues. The ends lost 3 bases at V and 8 bases at J; junction bases unmatched: 7. In DNA, the CDR3 is TGTGCCAGCAGCTTCAGCGGGGGGGGCTTGGATGAGCAGTTCTTC. Translating gives CASSFSGGGLDEQFF.

This clonotype was picked up one time. The chain uses TRBV27 and TRBJ2-3; either TRBD1 or TRBD2 may fit D (5 bases each). Per the germline V gene, CDR1 is MNHEY and CDR2 is SMNVEV (reference sequence). There are 12 residues in the CDR3. Deletions cut 3 bases from V and 7 bases from J, with 8 bases between. CDR3 in DNA: TGTGCCAGCAGTTTGGGGACGCATACGCAGTATTTT. It is translated as CASSLGTHTQYF.

The chain is built from TRBV20-1 and TRBJ2-7, with D possibly being TRBD1 (5 bases). Germline V gene data show CDR1 as DFQATT and CDR2 as SNEGSKA (reference sequence). The CDR3 runs 13 residues. Between the trimmed V and J ends, which lost 6 bases and 1 base, there was a span of 13 bases. CDR3 DNA sequence: TGCAGTGCCCCGACAGATGCTTCCTACGAGCAGTACTTC. The encoded protein is CSAPTDASYEQYF.

This clonotype showed up just a few times. The chain is built from TRBV15 and TRBJ2-7; D is possibly TRBD1 (5 bases). The V and J ends lost 3 bases and 1 base respectively, with 7 bases between them. Germline loops: CDR1 LNHNV, CDR2 YYDKDF (reference sequence). The CDR3 has 13 residues. CDR3 coding DNA: TGTGCCACCAGCAGGACAGAGTCCTACGAGCAGTACTTC. Encoded protein: CATSRTESYEQYF.

This clonotype has more than one count but fewer than ten. V and J are TRBV7-9 and TRBJ2-7; a possible D gene is TRBD2 (6 bases). V lost 1 base and J 4 bases, leaving 11 bases between the germline ends. In germline, CDR1 is SEHNR, CDR2 FQNEAQ (reference sequence). The CDR3 loop spans 14 amino acids. The CDR3 loop reads CASSLGVGLYEQYF. The CDR3 DNA reads TGTGCCAGCAGCTTAGGTGTCGGACTATACGAGCAGTACTTC.

In its sample, this clonotype was seen a few times. The chain employs TRBV20-1 and TRBJ2-1; the match to TRBD2 covers 12 bases. V shed 3 bases, J shed 10 bases, and the junction held 19 bases outside the gene matches. Germline V CDR1 and CDR2: DFQATT, SNEGSKA (reference sequence). CDR3 length: 18 residues. The CDR3 DNA sequence: TGCAGTGCTAGGGGACAGGTCATCCGGACTAGCGGGGCTGGGGAGCAGTTCTTC. Translated: CSARGQVIRTSGAGEQFF.

CDR3 sequence reads: CASSPDRGAGQPQHF. The CDR3 region has the DNA TGTGCCAGCAGTCCCGACAGGGGGGCGGGTCAGCCCCAGCATTTT. This sequence joins TRBV28 and TRBJ1-5, with 9 positions matching TRBD1. This CDR3 comprises 15 residues. Germline V gene sequence: CDR1 MDHEN, CDR2 SYDVKM. The J segment lost 6 bases and the V segment lost 5 bases, leaving 8 bases of the junction unmatched.

This chain links TRBV5-1 with TRBJ2-7; 7 nucleotides agree with TRBD1. V lost 2 bases, J lost 0 bases, and 8 bases stayed unmatched. Germline V lookup: CDR1 SGHRS, CDR2 YFSETQ. The CDR3 has 16 amino acids. The CDR3 DNA is TGCGCCAGCAGCTTAGACAGGGCCTCGTCCTCCTACGAGCAGTACTTC. Protein: CASSLDRASSSYEQYF.

The chain joins TRBV20-1 to TRBJ2-7; 8 bases agree with TRBD1. J was trimmed by 3 bases and V by 3 bases; bases with no gene match: 7. This CDR3 is 14 amino acids long. Germline V gene data show CDR1 as DFQATT and CDR2 as SNEGSKA (reference sequence). Here the CDR3 reads CSASPRDRIYEQYF. CDR3 sequence (DNA): TGCAGTGCTAGTCCCCGGGACAGGATCTACGAGCAGTACTTC.

The V and J genes are TRBV20-1 and TRBJ2-1, with 9 bases matching TRBD2. The CDR3 loop spans 14 amino acids. Germline trimming cut 3 bases from V and 9 bases from J; bases unmatched to any gene: 9. Per the germline V gene, CDR1 is DFQATT and CDR2 is SNEGSKA (reference sequence). CDR3 loop: CSASPSSGASEQFF. CDR3 DNA: TGCAGTGCTAGTCCGTCTAGCGGGGCGAGTGAGCAGTTCTTC.

CDR3 sequence: CATSPGGVNYGYTF. The CDR3 DNA follows: TGTGCCACCAGCCCAGGGGGAGTAAACTATGGCTACACCTTC. The rearrangement uses TRBV24-1 and TRBJ1-2, with 7 bases matching TRBD1. V shed 7 bases and J 2 bases; nucleotides not matched to a gene: 6. CDR1 is KGHDR and CDR2 is SFDVKD in the germline V gene. The CDR3 is 14 residues long.

This chain connects TRBV5-6 to TRBJ1-5; TRBD1 is a possible D gene (5 bases). V gave up 2 bases and J gave up 3 bases, with 12 bases separating them. The CDR3 length is 15 residues. From germline, CDR1 is SGHDT and CDR2 YYEEEE. The CDR3: CASSFGAGVNQPQHF. CDR3 DNA sequence: TGTGCCAGCAGCTTCGGGGCGGGGGTCAATCAGCCCCAGCATTTT. Full variable domain (outside the CDR3, taken from reference TRBV5-6 and TRBJ1-5): DAGVTQSPTHLIKTRGQQVTLRCSPKSGHDTVSWYQQALGQGPQFIFQYYEEEERQRGNFPDRFSGHQFPNYSSELNVNALLLGDSALYLCASSFGAGVNQPQHFGDGTRLSIL.